This TCR beta chain was identified during a study of blood T cell repertoires in COVID-19. Source study methods: Estimated nucleated cell counts came from reference gene primer amplification. Sequenced by immunoSEQ multiplex PCR; TCRdb stores in-frame clones only, minus some. V, J and clone size were drawn from that table, and D and trimming were deduced from the DNA. Among about 150,000 clones listed, 75% to 85% were seen once. The clonotype was recovered from a man aged 55 to 70 with acute or convalescent COVID-19. Sequenced: peripheral blood.

The CDR3 nucleotides are TGCAGCGTTGAAAAGCCGCCGAGCTCCTACGAGCAGTACTTC. Residues: CSVEKPPSSYEQYF. The V call is TRBV29-1, the J call TRBJ2-7; no reliable D call. CDR3 size: 14 residues. Germline-derived CDR1 and CDR2 are SQVTM and ANQGSEA. The V end lost 2 bases, the J end lost 0 bases, and 11 bases lay between the germline ends.